This passage covers 20 T cell receptor beta chains from one sample sequenced in a study of blood T cell repertoires in COVID-19. The method was immunoSEQ multiplex PCR; TCRdb's version includes in-frame clones alone and lacks a portion of them. The sample holds tens of thousands of clones, more than 75% seen once. Sample: peripheral blood. These receptors all stem from a man of 80 years or more with active or convalescent COVID-19.

The chain is built from TRBV7-3 and TRBJ2-1, with TRBD2 matching 9 bases. Germline V lookup: CDR1 SGHTA, CDR2 FQGTGA. The CDR3 covers 14 residues. With 5 bases clipped from V and 5 bases from J, the junction kept 4 bases outside the gene matches. CDR3 DNA: TGTGCCAGCAGCCCTAGGACTAGCGACAATGAGCAGTTCTTC. Its translation: CASSPRTSDNEQFF.

This sequence joins TRBV2 and TRBJ2-7, with 9 bases that match TRBD1. This CDR3 comprises 12 residues. The junction had 2 bases not matched to a gene; V was cut back by 10 bases and J by 1 base. CDR1 and CDR2 (germline): SNHLY, FYNNEI. CDR3 nucleotide sequence: TGTGCCACCGGACAGGGGTCCTACGAGCAGTACGTC. Its translation is CATGQGSYEQYV.

CDR3 region: CASSPGTDLAKNIQYF. The CDR3 DNA reads as TGCGCCAGCAGCCCCGGGACAGACCTAGCCAAAAACATTCAGTACTTC. This chain uses TRBV5-1 with TRBJ2-4, with 7 bases matching TRBD1. Germline loops: CDR1 SGHRS, CDR2 YFSETQ. Losses at the gene ends were 4 bases for V and 0 bases for J; bases not matched to a gene: 7. This CDR3 has 16 amino acids.

This chain joins TRBV18 and TRBJ1-5; D is possibly TRBD1 (6 bases). V dropped 2 bases and J dropped 2 bases, with 10 bases sitting between them. CDR3 length: 15 residues. Germline lookup yields CDR1 KGHSH and CDR2 LQKENI. CDR3 residues: CASSPGGAGNQPQHF. CDR3 nucleotide sequence: TGTGCCAGCTCACCAGGGGGCGCGGGCAATCAGCCCCAGCATTTT.

This clone has a single count. Written as DNA, the CDR3 is TGCGCCAGCAGCTTGGCCTCATCGAGGAACACTGAAGCTTTCTTT. Amino acid sequence: CASSLASSRNTEAFF. The chain recombines TRBV5-1 with TRBJ1-1; D unresolved. From germline, CDR1 is SGHRS and CDR2 YFSETQ. V lost 0 bases and J lost 1, with 10 bases in between. The CDR3 is 15 amino acids.

The chain employs TRBV24-1 and TRBJ1-1; D is possibly TRBD1 (6 bases). Per germline, CDR1 KGHDR and CDR2 SFDVKD. V dropped 4 bases and J dropped 10 bases, with 15 bases sitting between them. CDR3 length: 13 amino acids. The CDR3 DNA reads as TGTGCCACCAGTGAGCCCTTACAGGGTTCAGCTTTCTTT. Its protein is CATSEPLQGSAFF.

The V and J genes are TRBV19 and TRBJ1-2, with D hard to call. CDR1 is LNHDA and CDR2 is SQIVND in the germline V gene (reference sequence). V lost 7 bases to trimming and J lost 1 base, with 19 bases between them. The CDR3 covers 16 residues. CDR3: CASIYSRGGFNYGYTF. The CDR3 DNA reads TGTGCCAGTATATATTCCCGCGGCGGCTTTAACTATGGCTACACCTTC.

The CDR3 loop reads CASRVASGADTQYF. DNA for the CDR3: TGTGCCAGCAGGGTGGCTAGCGGAGCAGATACGCAGTATTTT. The V gene is TRBV6-5, the J gene TRBJ2-3, with 7 bases lining up with TRBD2. The V gene end was trimmed by 6 bases and the J gene end by 4 bases; junction bases not matched to a gene: 7. The CDR3 totals 14 residues. Germline-derived CDR1 and CDR2 are MNHEY and SVGAGI.

The rearrangement joins TRBV29-1 to TRBJ2-5, with TRBD1 as a possible D gene (6 bases). Germline CDR1 SQVTM, CDR2 ANQGSEA. V was cut by 0 bases and J by 0 bases, with 11 bases left in between. The CDR3 spans 15 residues. CDR3 nucleotide sequence: TGCAGCGTTGAAGAAGGGACACCGTACCAAGAGACCCAGTACTTC. This codes for CSVEEGTPYQETQYF.

The chain uses TRBV27 and TRBJ2-7, with 12 bases identical to TRBD2. From germline, CDR1 is MNHEY and CDR2 SMNVEV (reference sequence). The V and J ends lost 4 bases and 4 bases, in that order; junction bases with no gene match: 5. CDR3 size: 15 residues. CDR3 residues: CASSSTSGGAYEQYV. The CDR3 DNA is TGTGCCAGCAGTTCGACTAGCGGGGGAGCTTACGAGCAGTACGTC.

This chain joins TRBV6-5 and TRBJ1-2; the match to TRBD1 covers 8 bases. Germline V gene data show CDR1 as MNHEY and CDR2 as SVGAGI. CDR3 length equals 11 residues. Trimming removed 11 bases from V and 8 bases from J; junction bases left unmatched: 7. The CDR3 bases are TGTGCCGGGAGGACAGGGCGAGGCTACACCTTC. This gives the protein CAGRTGRGYTF.

The rearrangement links TRBV5-1 to TRBJ1-4, with a weak D call TRBD1 (6 bases). Trimming left V 5 bases short and J 0 bases short, with 8 bases between. Germline values: CDR1 SGHRS, CDR2 YFSETQ. CDR3 length: 14 residues. Here the CDR3 reads CASRRTATNEKLFF. The CDR3 bases are TGCGCCAGCAGGAGGACAGCAACTAATGAAAAACTGTTTTTT.

The chain links TRBV6-4 to TRBJ2-7; D is unclear. The CDR3 extends over 15 amino acids. Germline V gene sequence: CDR1 MRHNA, CDR2 SNTAGT. V was trimmed by 2 bases and J by 3 bases, leaving 14 bases between them. CDR3 nucleotide sequence: TGTGCCAGCAGTGACCCCCCCAGCAGGTTCTACGAGCAGTACGTC. This encodes CASSDPPSRFYEQYV.

J is TRBJ2-7 and V is TRBV24-1; the match to TRBD1 covers 9 bases. The CDR3 consists of 16 residues. The V gene end was trimmed by 10 bases and the J gene end by 2 bases; junction bases not matched to a gene: 14. Germline V gives CDR1 KGHDR, CDR2 SFDVKD. The CDR3 nucleotides read TGTGCCACTACCGGGACAGGGATGTTTCCTACCTACGAGCAGTACGTC. It translates to CATTGTGMFPTYEQYV.

The rearrangement uses TRBV19 and TRBJ1-1, with 7 bases aligning to TRBD1. The CDR3 contains 12 residues. CDR1 and CDR2 (germline): LNHDA, SQIVND (reference sequence). The V gene end was trimmed by 6 bases and the J gene end by 8 bases; junction bases not matched to a gene: 6. In DNA, the CDR3 is TGTGCCAGTAGGGTCAACAGGGGAGAAGCTTTCTTT. Translation: CASRVNRGEAFF. The full variable domain, in which reference TRBV19 and TRBJ1-1 provide the parts outside the CDR3, is DGGITQSPKYLFRKEGQNVTLSCEQNLNHDAMYWYRQDPGQGLRLIYYSQIVNDFQKGDIAEGYSVSREKKESFPLTVTSAQKNPTAFYLCASRVNRGEAFFGQGTRLTVV.

The chain carries TRBV28 and TRBJ1-3, with D tentatively TRBD1 (6 bases). Trimming removed 6 bases at V and 3 bases at J, with 24 bases between. The CDR3 runs 18 residues. In germline, CDR1 is MDHEN, CDR2 SYDVKM. The CDR3 DNA is TGTGCCAGCAGCTCCTCGACGCTCGGGGGGCTCAGTGGAAACACCATATATTTT. Translating it yields CASSSSTLGGLSGNTIYF.

The gene calls are TRBV5-1 and TRBJ2-5; TRBD1 agrees at 7 bases. V lost 4 bases to trimming and J lost 1 base; unmatched junction nucleotides: 4. Germline CDR1 reads SGHRS; CDR2 reads YFSETQ. The CDR3 sequence is 14 residues long. The CDR3 here is CASSQGTVQETQYF. DNA of the CDR3: TGCGCCAGCAGCCAGGGGACAGTCCAAGAGACCCAGTACTTC.

The chain is built from TRBV19 and TRBJ2-1, with D unresolved. The V end lost 4 bases, the J end lost 5 bases, and 9 bases lay between the germline ends. The CDR3 consists of 13 residues. The germline CDR1 and CDR2 sequences are LNHDA and SQIVND (reference sequence). CDR3 sequence (DNA): TGTGCCAGTAGTACCCCGCCTAACAATGAGCAGTTCTTC. Translating gives CASSTPPNNEQFF.

The V and J genes are TRBV6-5 and TRBJ2-2, with D perhaps TRBD1 (5 bases). V shed 6 bases and J shed 4 bases, with 15 bases lying between them. Germline V gene data show CDR1 as MNHEY and CDR2 as SVGAGI. The CDR3 contains 15 residues. The CDR3 sequence is CASSFLDTSTGELFF. The CDR3 region has the DNA TGTGCCAGCAGCTTTTTGGACACCAGCACCGGGGAGCTGTTTTTT.

For the CDR3, the DNA is TGTGCCAGCAGCCACGGGGGCAGGGGGGCCTTGGGTGTGAACACTGAAGCTTTCTTT. Translating it yields CASSHGGRGALGVNTEAFF. The chain joins TRBV11-3 to TRBJ1-1, with TRBD1 matching over 7 bases. The CDR3 runs 19 residues. Trimming removed 5 bases from V and 0 bases from J; junction bases left unmatched: 18. In germline, CDR1 is SGHNT, CDR2 YENEEA. The full variable domain, completed using reference TRBV11-3 and TRBJ1-1, is EAGVVQSPRYKIIEKKQPVAFWCNPISGHNTLYWYLQNLGQGPELLIRYENEEAVDDSQLPKDRFSAERLKGVDSTLKIQPAELGDSAVYLCASSHGGRGALGVNTEAFFGQGTRLTVV.